The 7 T cell receptor beta chains below come from one sample, sequenced in a study of cytomegalovirus exposure and HLA in healthy donors. PCR primers comprised 60 Vbeta and 13 Jbeta primers. Sequencing used immunoSEQ multiplex PCR; TCRdb keeps in-frame clones, though not all of them. The table includes 200,000 to 250,000 clones, around four fifths detected once. Sequencing was performed on PBMCs. The receptors were sampled from a man aged 50-60 years in good health and CMV-seronegative.

The chain has TRBV28 and TRBJ2-1; tentatively, D is TRBD2 (6 bases). V was cut by 1 base and J by 0 bases, with 13 bases left in between. The CDR3 has 17 amino acids. CDR1 and CDR2 from the germline V gene are MDHEN and SYDVKM. This CDR3 reads CASSLLGLLGSYNEQFF. CDR3 nucleotides: TGTGCCAGCAGTTTATTGGGACTTTTGGGCTCCTACAATGAGCAGTTCTTC.

V gene TRBV7-9 combines with J gene TRBJ2-1, with 15 nucleotides matching TRBD2. Germline CDR1 SEHNR, CDR2 FQNEAQ (reference sequence). There are 17 residues in the CDR3. The ends lost 1 base at V and 5 bases at J; junction bases unmatched: 3. Here the CDR3 reads CASSLGGLAGGDNEQFF. As DNA, the CDR3 is TGTGCCAGCAGCTTAGGGGGACTAGCGGGAGGAGACAATGAGCAGTTCTTC.

This clone has a handful of counts. The chain joins TRBV19 to TRBJ2-3; 7 bases are a match to TRBD1. V shed 8 bases, J shed 6 bases, and the junction held 5 bases outside the gene matches. The germline V gene has CDR1 LNHDA and CDR2 SQIVND (reference sequence). The CDR3 has 12 residues. CDR3 DNA sequence: TGTGCCAGTCACGACAGGGACGATACGCAGTATTTT. Its protein product is CASHDRDDTQYF.

Notes on this clone: The junction does not match germline at one end; this may be a read error. The chain recombines TRBV7-9 with TRBJ1-4; D is unresolved. Germline V gene lookup returns CDR1 SEHNR and CDR2 FQNEAQ (reference sequence). The CDR3 is 15 amino acids. The CDR3 loop reads CSSSLDGSPFQKLFF. The CDR3 nucleotides are TGTTCCAGCAGCTTAGACGGGAGCCCTTTTCAAAAACTGTTTTTT.

With respect to this clone: This specimen includes other DNA sequences encoding the same CDR3. The chain carries TRBV7-3 and TRBJ2-3; D is perhaps TRBD2 (6 bases). Germline values: CDR1 SGHTA, CDR2 FQGTGA. CDR3 length equals 14 residues. With 4 bases removed from V and 0 bases from J, the gap between germline ends came to 8 bases. In nucleotides, the CDR3 is TGTGCCAGCAGCTCAGGGACTAGCACAGATACGCAGTATTTT. Translating it yields CASSSGTSTDTQYF.

The CDR3 DNA reads as TGCAGCGTTCGAGGACTAGCGGGTATCTACGAGCAGTACTTC. Amino acid sequence: CSVRGLAGIYEQYF. The chain couples TRBV29-1 to TRBJ2-7; 11 bases agree with TRBD2. The CDR3 contains 14 residues. V lost 5 bases to trimming and J lost 3 bases; unmatched junction nucleotides: 6. Germline CDR1 reads SQVTM; CDR2 reads ANQGSEA.

The rearrangement links TRBV5-1 to TRBJ1-1; D remains unclear. CDR3 length equals 15 residues. The ends were cut back, 0 bases at V and 1 base at J, with 10 bases in the middle. The germline V gene has CDR1 SGHRS and CDR2 YFSETQ. The CDR3 DNA follows: TGCGCCAGCAGCTTGGTAGGAGGGCCGAACACTGAAGCTTTCTTT. It specifies CASSLVGGPNTEAFF.